This T cell receptor (beta chain) comes out of a study of blood T cells in healthy people across ages. Study-wide findings and caveats: The long-lived group displayed more naive CD4+ cells, plus higher diversity, than the aged donors did. Samples with more naive T cells showed higher observed beta diversity.

With each sample, at least 5.5 micrograms of total RNA were extracted. Turning to this clonotype: The antigen is unknown.

Germline CDR1 is SGDLS and CDR2 is YYNGEE. After removal of 3 bases from V and 7 bases from J, the junction contained 4 bases not matched to a gene. This CDR3 is built from 14 residues. A second PCR of about 6 to 11 cycles used a sample-barcoded 5' primer and a J-beta primer mix. Each single sample gave us at least 2.5 million CDR3-containing paired-end reads. TCRdb recomputed calls from the 5' RACE reads with MiXCR, one row per CDR3 protein. The sample records 890,000 or so distinct CDR3 sequences, roughly 60% being singletons. Sequenced: blood. This TCR was sampled from a man aged 25 to 40 in good health. The chain joins TRBV9 to TRBJ1-2; 12 nucleotides align to TRBD1. The CDR3 DNA sequence: TGTGCCAGCAGCGGGGACAGGGGGCAAGGTGGCTACACCTTC. Its translation: CASSGDRGQGGYTF.